The T cell receptor beta chain described here comes from a study of blood T cells in healthy people across ages. The germline V gene has CDR1 MGHRA and CDR2 YSYEKL. The CDR3 loop spans 16 amino acids. V was clipped by 8 bases and J by 0 bases, with 19 bases between them. Through a sample-barcoded 5' primer and a J-beta primer mix, a second PCR was run for about 6 to 11 cycles. TCRdb reanalysed the 5' RACE reads using MiXCR and keeps one entry per CDR3 protein. The table has some 1.4 million distinct CDR3 sequences, about 40% seen once. This clonotype showed up just a few times. The sequenced sample was blood. The V and J genes are TRBV4-1 and TRBJ2-5; a possible D gene is TRBD2 (6 bases). The origin of this receptor is a woman younger than 35 in good health. CDR3 residues: CASSNDGPGDQETQYF. CDR3 DNA: TGCGCCAGCTCAAACGACGGCCCGGGGGACCAAGAGACCCAGTACTTC.